These 23 T cell receptor beta chains came from one sample sequenced in a study of response to subunit inactivated influenza vaccine. TCRdb recomputed calls from the RT-PCR reads with MiXCR, one row per CDR3 protein. The repertoire holds a few hundred thousand distinct CDR3 sequences, with 14% as singletons. Sequencing used PBMCs from blood, obtained less than 13 days after vaccination. These receptors all come from a man in his fifties or sixties who received an inactivated influenza vaccine.

The chain links TRBV12-3 or TRBV12-4 to TRBJ1-5; the D is unclear. CDR3 size: 13 residues. V dropped 5 bases and J dropped 6 bases, with 11 bases sitting between them. This CDR3 reads CASSELGGQPQHF. CDR3 DNA: TGTGCCAGCAGTGAACTCGGAGGTCAGCCCCAGCATTTT.

The V and J genes are TRBV4-2 and TRBJ2-1; 10 bases align to TRBD2. V gave up 0 bases and J gave up 9 bases; unmatched junction bases: 17. The CDR3 is made up of 19 amino acids. Germline V gene lookup returns CDR1 LGHNA and CDR2 YNFKEQ. DNA for the CDR3: TGTGCCAGCAGCCAAGATAGGGCTAGCGGGAGTGGGATCGCTCGTGAGCAGTTCTTC. Translated, it gives CASSQDRASGSGIAREQFF.

The J gene is TRBJ1-1, the V gene TRBV12-3 or TRBV12-4, with TRBD1 matching over 7 bases. This CDR3 spans 11 amino acids. The junction had 7 bases not matched to a gene; V was cut back by 6 bases and J by 12 bases. The CDR3 protein is CASRGTESPFF. Here the CDR3 DNA reads TGTGCCAGCAGGGGGACAGAAAGCCCTTTCTTT.

The table lists this clonotype with many counts. The V gene is TRBV30, the J gene TRBJ2-4, with D possibly being TRBD1 (6 bases). The CDR3 loop spans 17 amino acids. CDR1 is GTSNPN, CDR2 SVGIG, per germline (reference sequence). The ends were cut back, 0 bases at V and 0 bases at J, with 15 bases in the middle. CDR3: CAWSVDRTALAKNIQYF. CDR3 sequence (DNA): TGTGCCTGGAGTGTCGACCGGACAGCTCTAGCCAAAAACATTCAGTACTTC.

This clonotype was detected a few times. J is TRBJ2-2 and V is TRBV5-4; 16 nucleotides line up with TRBD2. Germline V gene sequence: CDR1 SGHNT, CDR2 YYREEE (reference sequence). The CDR3 length is 18 residues. The V and J ends lost 5 bases and 6 bases, in that order; junction bases with no gene match: 10. The CDR3 reads CASRDGTSGRASPGELFF. Written as DNA, the CDR3 is TGTGCCAGCAGGGACGGGACTAGCGGGAGGGCATCCCCCGGGGAGCTGTTTTTT.

Many counts were recorded for this clonotype. The chain employs TRBV5-4 and TRBJ2-1; D is uncertain. This CDR3 comprises 15 residues. Trimming pared 0 bases from V and 4 bases from J, leaving 11 bases between. CDR1 is SGHNT, CDR2 YYREEE, per germline (reference sequence). The CDR3 protein is CASSLGRAAYNEQFF. The CDR3 DNA sequence: TGTGCCAGCAGCTTGGGAAGGGCAGCTTACAATGAGCAGTTCTTC. The complete variable domain, with remaining parts taken from reference TRBV5-4 and TRBJ2-1, reads ETGVTQSPTHLIKTRGQQVTLRCSSQSGHNTVSWYQQALGQGPQFIFQYYREEENGRGNFPPRFSGLQFPNYSSELNVNALELDDSALYLCASSLGRAAYNEQFFGPGTRLTVL.

This clonotype came up a few times. The chain carries TRBV7-9 and TRBJ1-6; maybe TRBD1 (5 bases). Trimming took 8 bases from V and 4 from J, leaving 6 bases between them. The CDR3 has 12 amino acids. CDR1 is SEHNR, CDR2 FQNEAQ, per germline (reference sequence). CDR3 sequence: CASGGYNSPLHF. CDR3 coding DNA: TGTGCCAGCGGGGGATATAATTCACCCCTCCACTTT.

This clonotype was detected many times. The chain carries TRBV5-1 and TRBJ1-1, with D possibly TRBD1 on 5 matching bases. The CDR3 has 15 amino acids. Germline V CDR1 and CDR2: SGHRS, YFSETQ. The V end lost 0 bases, the J end lost 4 bases, and 13 bases lay between the germline ends. The CDR3 sequence: CASSLGPGISTEAFF. In DNA, the CDR3 is TGCGCCAGCAGCTTGGGGCCAGGGATCAGCACTGAAGCTTTCTTT.

This clonotype was recorded a few times. The V call is TRBV9, the J call TRBJ2-7, with 8 bases fitting TRBD2. J gave up 2 bases and V 4 bases, and 8 bases lay outside the gene matches. CDR3 size: 15 residues. Germline-derived CDR1 and CDR2 are SGDLS and YYNGEE. CDR3 coding DNA: TGTGCCAGCAGCCCGAATCCGGGACTAGCCTACGAGCAGTACTTC. The encoded protein is CASSPNPGLAYEQYF.

The chain combines TRBV5-1 with TRBJ1-6; TRBD1 agrees at 9 bases. The length of the CDR3 is 15 residues. V shed 3 bases and J 7 bases; nucleotides not matched to a gene: 5. Per the germline V gene, CDR1 is SGHRS and CDR2 is YFSETQ. CDR3 in amino acids: CASSWTGQGNSPLHF. The CDR3 nucleotides are TGCGCCAGCAGCTGGACGGGACAGGGCAATTCACCCCTCCACTTT.

The V call is TRBV4-1, the J call TRBJ2-1; D is perhaps TRBD1 or TRBD2 (6 bases each). The CDR3 has 13 amino acids. In germline, CDR1 is MGHRA, CDR2 YSYEKL. Between the trimmed V and J ends, which lost 1 base and 8 bases, there was a span of 9 bases. The chain's CDR3 is CASSQAGGHEQFF. The CDR3, as DNA: TGCGCCAGCAGCCAAGCCGGGGGCCATGAGCAGTTCTTC.

V gene TRBV4-2 combines with J gene TRBJ2-1, with 10 positions matching TRBD1. Per the germline V gene, CDR1 is LGHNA and CDR2 is YNFKEQ. Trimming cost V 0 bases and J 9 bases; bases outside gene matches: 5. The CDR3 loop spans 15 amino acids. CDR3 in DNA: TGTGCCAGCAGCCAAGATGGGACAGGGGAGGGTGAGCAGTTCTTC. Amino acid sequence: CASSQDGTGEGEQFF.

This clonotype appeared a few times. The rearrangement uses TRBV7-2 and TRBJ1-1, with D possibly TRBD1 on 6 matching bases. This CDR3 spans 14 amino acids. Germline-derived CDR1 and CDR2 are SGHTA and FQGNSA. The V end was cut by 5 bases, the J end by 5 bases, with 15 bases between. Here the CDR3 reads CASSNRVGGTEAFF. In DNA form, the CDR3 reads TGTGCCAGCAGCAACAGGGTGGGGGGGACTGAAGCTTTCTTT.

V is TRBV15 and J is TRBJ1-1, with 9 nucleotides matching TRBD1. The CDR3 runs 17 residues. Losses at the gene ends were 3 bases for V and 5 bases for J; bases not matched to a gene: 13. CDR1 is LNHNV, CDR2 YYDKDF, per germline (reference sequence). The CDR3 loop reads CATSRESWTGVGTEAFF. CDR3 DNA sequence: TGTGCCACCAGCAGGGAGTCCTGGACAGGGGTCGGGACTGAAGCTTTCTTT.

The J gene is TRBJ2-7, the V gene TRBV28; maybe TRBD2 (5 bases). The V end was cut by 6 bases, the J end by 2 bases, with 11 bases between. There are 13 residues in the CDR3. Germline V CDR1 and CDR2: MDHEN, SYDVKM. The CDR3 DNA is TGTGCCAGCAGACGGACTGATACCTACGAGCAGTACTTC. Translating it yields CASRRTDTYEQYF.

CDR3 in DNA: TGTGCCACCAGCAGCTCAAGACTAGCGGGATACAATGAGCAGTTCTTC. Its protein is CATSSSRLAGYNEQFF. The chain employs TRBV15 and TRBJ2-1, with TRBD2 matching 11 bases. J was trimmed by 4 bases and V by 3 bases; bases with no gene match: 5. Per germline, CDR1 LNHNV and CDR2 YYDKDF (reference sequence). This CDR3 region has 16 residues.

The chain uses TRBV28 and TRBJ2-3, with 10 nucleotides matching TRBD2. The CDR3 contains 16 residues. The germline CDR1 and CDR2 sequences are MDHEN and SYDVKM. With 4 bases clipped from V and 6 bases from J, the junction kept 10 bases outside the gene matches. CDR3 sequence reads: CASSSPASGRIDTQYF. In DNA, the CDR3 is TGTGCCAGCAGTTCTCCGGCTAGCGGGAGAATTGATACGCAGTATTTT.

The table lists this clonotype with a few counts. The chain combines TRBV7-3 with TRBJ2-7; weak D call: TRBD2 (5 bases). V lost 5 bases to trimming and J lost 5 bases, with 13 bases between them. This CDR3 is built from 13 residues. Germline values: CDR1 SGHTA, CDR2 FQGTGA. As DNA, the CDR3 is TGTGCCAGCAGCCCGAGCGGTCCTAACGAGCAGTACTTC. It yields the protein CASSPSGPNEQYF.

This clonotype was detected a few times. The chain employs TRBV15 and TRBJ2-5; 10 bases are shared with TRBD1. After removal of 1 base from V and 4 bases from J, the junction contained 9 bases not matched to a gene. CDR1 is LNHNV and CDR2 is YYDKDF in the germline V gene (reference sequence). The CDR3 has 17 residues. CDR3 in amino acids: CATSRALDRTGGETQYF. CDR3 coding DNA: TGTGCCACCAGCAGAGCATTAGATCGGACAGGGGGAGAGACCCAGTACTTC.

This clonotype was found many times. CDR3: CSAGGRGNSYNEQFF. The CDR3, as DNA: TGCAGCGCTGGCGGGAGGGGAAACTCCTACAATGAGCAGTTCTTC. The chain has TRBV29-1 and TRBJ2-1; 9 bases align to TRBD2. V shed 7 bases and J 0 bases; nucleotides not matched to a gene: 7. The CDR3 sequence is 15 residues long. Germline V gene lookup returns CDR1 SQVTM and CDR2 ANQGSEA.

This clonotype was observed at least ten times. This rearrangement joins TRBV29-1 to TRBJ2-1, with no clear D. Germline assignment: CDR1 SQVTM and CDR2 ANQGSEA. The CDR3 runs 12 residues. The V gene lost 6 bases and the J gene lost 3 bases, with 9 bases spanning the gap. This CDR3 reads CSVARNYNEQFF. CDR3 nucleotide sequence: TGCAGCGTGGCTAGAAACTACAATGAGCAGTTCTTC.

The chain carries TRBV15 and TRBJ2-1; 9 nucleotides align to TRBD2. This CDR3 contains 17 residues. Trimming at V came to 1 base and at J to 10 bases, leaving 14 bases not matched to a gene. Germline CDR1 and CDR2: LNHNV and YYDKDF (reference sequence). The CDR3 here is CATSRGRVASGKEEQFF. CDR3 nucleotide sequence: TGTGCCACCAGCAGAGGGCGGGTGGCTAGCGGGAAAGAAGAGCAGTTCTTC.

A few counts support this clonotype. This rearrangement joins TRBV20-1 to TRBJ2-1; no firm D call. Germline CDR1 DFQATT, CDR2 SNEGSKA (reference sequence). V lost 5 bases and J 4 bases, leaving 9 bases between the germline ends. The CDR3 is 12 amino acids. CDR3 loop: CSAEVVYNEQFF. In nucleotides, the CDR3 is TGCAGTGCTGAAGTAGTTTACAATGAGCAGTTCTTC.